This entry features one T cell receptor beta chain sequence. Between the trimmed V and J ends, which lost 7 bases and 3 bases, there was a span of 7 bases. Germline V gene sequence: CDR1 LNHDA, CDR2 SQIVND (reference sequence). CDR3 length: 12 amino acids. This specimen belongs to a study of T cell responses to AZD1222 COVID-19 vaccine. This table comes from immunoSEQ multiplex PCR, and its TCRdb copy is limited to in-frame clones, with some not included. The sample gives roughly 200,000 clones, roughly 92% of which show up once; 1% to 1.5% is in the top ten. The sequence was obtained from an adult in good health. The gene calls are TRBV19 and TRBJ1-3; D call uncertain. The sample consisted of peripheral blood, taken on day 0 of AZD1222 vaccination. Here the CDR3 reads CASIGDGNTIYF. DNA for the CDR3: TGTGCCAGTATCGGTGATGGAAACACCATATATTTT.